A selection of T cell receptor beta chains follows, all from one sample in a study of blood T cell repertoires in COVID-19. Libraries were prepared by immunoSEQ multiplex PCR; TCRdb keeps only in-frame clonotypes and omits some of them. There are approximately 200,000 clones in the sample; about four fifths occur only once, and roughly 3.2% lies in the top ten. Sequencing was carried out using PBMCs or T cells enriched from blood (not recorded which). These receptors came from a woman aged 30 to 39 who had recovered from COVID-19. The CDR3 runs from the conserved cysteine through the conserved F or W. A D gene is named only where the DNA matches it firmly.

cdr3_length: 14
j_call: TRBJ1-2
v_call: TRBV15
d_call: NA
cdr3_aa: CATSRPQGLYGYTF
cdr3_nt: TGTGCCACCAGCAGACCGCAGGGCCTCTATGGCTACACCTTC

cdr3_length: 15
j_call: TRBJ2-1
v_call: TRBV7-3
d_call: TRBD2
cdr3_aa: CASSQGLAAYNEQFF
cdr3_nt: TGTGCCAGCAGCCAGGGACTAGCGGCCTACAATGAGCAGTTCTTC

cdr3_length: 14
j_call: TRBJ1-4
v_call: TRBV7-2
d_call: NA
cdr3_aa: CASSFGGGDEKLFF
cdr3_nt: TGTGCCAGCAGCTTTGGTGGGGGGGATGAAAAACTGTTTTTT

cdr3_length: 14
j_call: TRBJ2-3
v_call: TRBV11-3
d_call: NA
cdr3_aa: CASRLRENGGTQYF
cdr3_nt: TGTGCCAGCAGGTTAAGGGAGAACGGGGGTACGCAGTATTTT

cdr3_length: 14
j_call: TRBJ1-1
v_call: TRBV4-1
d_call: NA
cdr3_aa: CASSQVEHGQEAFF
cdr3_nt: TGCGCCAGCAGCCAAGTGGAACACGGACAAGAAGCTTTCTTT

cdr3_length: 12
j_call: TRBJ1-1
v_call: TRBV19
d_call: NA
cdr3_aa: CASSFQGYQAFF
cdr3_nt: TGTGCCAGTAGTTTCCAGGGATATCAAGCTTTCTTT

cdr3_length: 14
j_call: TRBJ2-7
v_call: TRBV27
d_call: NA
cdr3_aa: CASSWQGGSYEQYF
cdr3_nt: TGTGCCAGCAGTTGGCAGGGTGGCTCCTACGAGCAGTACTTC

cdr3_length: 14
j_call: TRBJ2-1
v_call: TRBV10-3
d_call: NA
cdr3_aa: CAISSQGKHNEQFF
cdr3_nt: TGTGCCATCTCGTCGCAGGGGAAACACAATGAGCAGTTCTTC

cdr3_length: 15
j_call: TRBJ2-6
v_call: TRBV6-5
d_call: NA
cdr3_aa: CASLGGSAGANVLTF
cdr3_nt: TGTGCCAGCCTTGGAGGGAGCGCTGGGGCCAACGTCCTGACTTTC

cdr3_length: 11
j_call: TRBJ1-5
v_call: TRBV5-8
d_call: NA
cdr3_aa: CASSLWPPQHF
cdr3_nt: TGTGCCAGCTCCCTCTGGCCGCCCCAGCATTTT

cdr3_length: 13
j_call: TRBJ1-4
v_call: TRBV10-3
d_call: NA
cdr3_aa: CAVAGGEDEKLFF
cdr3_nt: TGTGCCGTGGCGGGGGGGGAGGATGAAAAACTGTTTTTT

cdr3_length: 17
j_call: TRBJ1-5
v_call: TRBV4-1
d_call: NA
cdr3_aa: CASSQPPSRQSNQPQHF
cdr3_nt: TGCGCCAGCAGCCAACCCCCCAGTAGACAGAGCAATCAGCCCCAGCATTTT

cdr3_length: 14
j_call: TRBJ1-5
v_call: TRBV5-1
d_call: TRBD1
cdr3_aa: CASSVGTGDQPQHF
cdr3_nt: TGCGCCAGCAGCGTGGGGACAGGGGATCAGCCCCAGCATTTT

cdr3_length: 16
j_call: TRBJ2-3
v_call: TRBV7-2
d_call: TRBD2
cdr3_aa: CASSLGWREGTDTQYF
cdr3_nt: TGTGCCAGCAGCTTAGGTTGGCGGGAGGGGACAGATACGCAGTATTTT

cdr3_length: 19
j_call: TRBJ2-3
v_call: TRBV28
d_call: TRBD2
cdr3_aa: CASSSQRGLLAGGLDTQYF
cdr3_nt: TGTGCCAGCAGTTCCCAACGCGGGCTACTAGCGGGAGGCCTCGATACGCAGTATTTT

cdr3_length: 14
j_call: TRBJ1-2
v_call: TRBV6-5
d_call: NA
cdr3_aa: CASSYGQQNYGYTF
cdr3_nt: TGTGCCAGCAGTTACGGACAGCAAAACTATGGCTACACCTTC

cdr3_length: 15
j_call: TRBJ1-1
v_call: TRBV27
d_call: TRBD1
cdr3_aa: CASSLSAGTGVGAFF
cdr3_nt: TGTGCCAGCAGTTTATCGGCCGGGACAGGGGTGGGCGCTTTCTTT

cdr3_length: 16
j_call: TRBJ2-7
v_call: TRBV19
d_call: NA
cdr3_aa: CASSISPIVPSYEQYF
cdr3_nt: TGTGCCAGTAGTATAAGTCCTATCGTGCCCTCCTACGAGCAGTACTTC

cdr3_length: 13
j_call: TRBJ1-6
v_call: TRBV10-3
d_call: NA
cdr3_aa: CAISEERNSPLHF
cdr3_nt: TGTGCCATCAGTGAAGAGCGAAATTCACCCCTCCACTTT

cdr3_length: 15
j_call: TRBJ2-7
v_call: TRBV7-3
d_call: NA
cdr3_aa: CASSLTAGSSYEQYF
cdr3_nt: TGTGCCAGCAGCTTAACGGCGGGATCTTCCTACGAGCAGTACTTC

cdr3_length: 14
j_call: TRBJ1-3
v_call: TRBV7-3
d_call: TRBD1
cdr3_aa: CASSLTGGGNTIYF
cdr3_nt: TGTGCCAGCAGCCTTACAGGGGGAGGAAACACCATATATTTT

cdr3_length: 15
j_call: TRBJ1-1
v_call: TRBV19
d_call: TRBD1
cdr3_aa: CASSISPGGITEAFF
cdr3_nt: TGTGCCAGTAGTATTTCCCCAGGGGGAATAACTGAAGCTTTCTTT

cdr3_length: 16
j_call: TRBJ1-6
v_call: TRBV5-1
d_call: NA
cdr3_aa: CASSSREVGGSSPLHF
cdr3_nt: TGCGCCAGCAGCTCCCGGGAGGTGGGAGGAAGTTCACCCCTCCACTTT

cdr3_length: 13
j_call: TRBJ2-7
v_call: TRBV29-1
d_call: TRBD1
cdr3_aa: CSVGRDRANEQYF
cdr3_nt: TGCAGCGTTGGGCGGGACAGGGCCAACGAGCAGTACTTC

cdr3_length: 17
j_call: TRBJ1-1
v_call: TRBV29-1
d_call: TRBD1
cdr3_aa: CSGVRTGNDLGDTEAFF
cdr3_nt: TGCAGCGGGGTCAGGACAGGGAATGATTTAGGGGACACTGAAGCTTTCTTT

cdr3_length: 15
j_call: TRBJ2-3
v_call: TRBV9
d_call: NA
cdr3_aa: CASLPLLASTDTQYF
cdr3_nt: TGTGCCAGCCTCCCCCTTCTAGCGAGCACAGATACGCAGTATTTT